Listed below are T cell receptor beta chains from one sample, sequenced in a study of identical twins. TCRdb re-called the 5' RACE reads through MiXCR, storing one row per CDR3 protein. The table records 1,800,000 or so distinct CDR3 sequences, around 33% of them present only once. Sequenced: cord blood. The receptors come from a newborn girl in good health. The CDR3 runs from the conserved cysteine through the conserved F or W. The order of the fields is J gene, D gene, V gene, clone size, CDR3 protein, CDR3 DNA. D genes are given only for firm matches. Size values are once, few and many counts, or a class for expanded clones, and some rows have none.

TRBJ2-1	-	TRBV28	few	CATQRTLRLGVGQFF	TGTGCCACCCAAAGGACGCTCAGGTTGGGAGTGGGGCAGTTCTTC
TRBJ2-1	-	TRBV20-1	-	CSARLADTTHNEQFF	TGCAGTGCTAGATTAGCGGACACGACCCACAATGAGCAGTTCTTC
TRBJ2-7	TRBD2	TRBV25-1	-	CASSGREVKASGPTYEQYF	TGTGCCAGCAGTGGAAGGGAAGTGAAAGCTAGCGGACCCACCTACGAGCAGTACTTC
TRBJ2-3	-	TRBV28	many	CASSSSGSTQYF	TGTGCCAGCAGTTCCTCCGGGAGTACGCAGTATTTT
TRBJ2-7	TRBD2	TRBV12-3/TRBV12-4	-	CASSSGQSGGYNEQYF	TGTGCCAGCAGTTCCGGACAGAGCGGGGGGTACAATGAGCAGTACTTC
TRBJ2-4	-	TRBV19	-	CASSSLARTRAKNIQYF	TGTGCCAGTAGTTCCTTAGCCAGGACGCGGGCCAAAAACATTCAGTACTTC
TRBJ2-6	-	TRBV2	-	CASMHLAGANVLTF	TGTGCCAGCATGCATTTGGCTGGGGCCAACGTCCTGACTTTC
TRBJ1-1	-	TRBV27	-	CASAAGGRTEAFF	TGTGCCAGCGCCGCAGGAGGGAGAACTGAAGCTTTCTTT
TRBJ2-6	TRBD1	TRBV14	few	CASSPRDRGLPGANVLTF	TGTGCCAGCAGCCCCCGGGACAGGGGCTTACCTGGGGCCAACGTCCTGACTTTC
TRBJ1-2	TRBD1	TRBV7-2	-	CASSLAADRTGEGYTF	TGTGCCAGCAGCTTAGCCGCGGATCGGACAGGGGAAGGCTACACCTTC
TRBJ2-3	-	TRBV27	once	CASSLSPTRRDTQYF	TGTGCCAGCAGTTTATCGCCAACTAGGAGGGATACGCAGTATTTT
TRBJ1-2	-	TRBV4-1	many	CASSQAWDYGYTF	TGCGCCAGCAGCCAAGCTTGGGACTATGGCTACACCTTC
TRBJ1-1	-	TRBV29-1	-	CSVGVDTEAFF	TGCAGCGTTGGGGTCGACACTGAAGCTTTCTTT
TRBJ2-3	TRBD1	TRBV6-5	few	CASSYTGDRGTDTQYF	TGTGCCAGCAGTTACACAGGGGACAGGGGCACAGATACGCAGTATTTT
TRBJ1-1	TRBD1	TRBV29-1	-	CSVDRQGTEAFF	TGCAGCGTTGATAGACAGGGCACTGAAGCTTTCTTT
TRBJ2-7	TRBD2	TRBV5-5	-	CASSGGLAGGRSYNEQYF	TGTGCCAGCAGCGGAGGACTAGCGGGGGGGCGTTCCTACAATGAGCAGTACTTC
TRBJ1-6	TRBD1	TRBV5-1	many	CASSSGQSSYNSPLHF	TGCGCCAGCAGCTCGGGACAGAGCTCCTATAATTCACCCCTCCACTTT
TRBJ1-5	TRBD1	TRBV2	few	CASSGDRGLQPQHF	TGTGCCAGCAGTGGGGACAGGGGGCTTCAGCCCCAGCATTTT
TRBJ2-5	-	TRBV5-1	few	CASSLGHAQETQYF	TGCGCCAGCAGCTTAGGGCACGCTCAAGAGACCCAGTACTTC
TRBJ2-3	TRBD1	TRBV6-6	-	CASTPRGQTLTDTQYF	TGTGCCAGCACCCCAAGGGGACAGACCCTGACAGATACGCAGTATTTT
TRBJ2-1	TRBD1	TRBV30	-	CAWSLKYRGLEQFF	TGTGCCTGGAGTTTAAAATACAGGGGGCTTGAGCAGTTCTTC
TRBJ2-7	-	TRBV24-1	-	CATSDPPGGHPYEQYF	TGTGCCACCAGTGATCCCCCCGGGGGACATCCCTACGAGCAGTACTTC
TRBJ1-2	TRBD1	TRBV4-1	-	CASSQRTGTGVGGYTF	TGCGCCAGCAGCCAGAGAACCGGGACAGGGGTTGGTGGCTACACCTTC
TRBJ2-7	-	TRBV28	few	CATEDRYEQYF	TGTGCCACCGAAGATAGGTACGAGCAGTACTTC
TRBJ2-4	-	TRBV12-3/TRBV12-4	-	CASSQPLPGEQYF	TGTGCCAGCAGCCAACCCCTACCGGGGGAGCAGTACTTC
TRBJ1-6	-	TRBV25-1	few	CASGGGGGNNSPLHF	TGTGCCAGCGGCGGTGGGGGTGGTAATAATTCACCCCTCCACTTT
TRBJ2-4	TRBD2	TRBV15	-	CATSRANSGRAKNIQYF	TGTGCCACCAGCAGGGCGAATAGCGGGAGGGCCAAAAACATTCAGTACTTC
TRBJ1-1	-	TRBV6-6	few	CASSYSFNTEAFF	TGTGCCAGCAGTTACTCGTTTAACACTGAAGCTTTCTTT
TRBJ2-3	-	TRBV5-1	-	CASSQSRGRGDTQYF	TGCGCCAGCAGCCAATCACGGGGGAGAGGGGATACGCAGTATTTT
TRBJ2-3	TRBD1	TRBV27	-	CASSSRQGRDTQYF	TGTGCCAGCAGTTCCCGACAGGGTCGAGATACGCAGTATTTT
TRBJ2-1	TRBD2	TRBV4-2	few	CASSQDRTSGAYQETQFF	TGTGCCAGCAGCCAAGATAGGACTAGCGGGGCTTACCAAGAGACCCAGTTCTTC
TRBJ2-1	TRBD2	TRBV20-1	-	CSARDRRLAGVGEQFF	TGCAGTGCTAGAGATCGAAGGCTAGCGGGAGTAGGTGAGCAGTTCTTC
TRBJ2-7	TRBD2	TRBV6-6	-	CASSYSTSGYNEQYF	TGTGCCAGCAGTTACTCAACTAGCGGGTACAATGAGCAGTACTTC
TRBJ1-1	-	TRBV5-1	-	CASRTVVGVTEAFF	TGCGCCAGCAGAACAGTGGTGGGGGTCACAGAAGCTTTCTTT
TRBJ2-1	-	TRBV3-1	-	CASSPLLVREQFF	TGTGCCAGCAGCCCCCTACTAGTTCGTGAGCAGTTCTTC
TRBJ1-1	TRBD1	TRBV12-3/TRBV12-4	-	CASRRTRGLNTEAFF	TGTGCCAGCAGACGTACCAGGGGGCTGAACACTGAAGCTTTCTTT
TRBJ2-1	-	TRBV11-1	many	CASSLGRDRSYNEQFF	TGTGCCAGCAGCTTAGGCCGGGACCGAAGTTACAATGAGCAGTTCTTC
TRBJ2-1	TRBD2	TRBV2	few	CASSRLAGIYYNEQFF	TGTGCCAGCAGCCGACTAGCGGGAATTTACTACAATGAGCAGTTCTTC
TRBJ2-1	TRBD2	TRBV7-9	-	CASTGLAGPYNEQFF	TGTGCCAGCACCGGACTAGCGGGCCCCTACAATGAGCAGTTCTTC
TRBJ2-3	-	TRBV4-2	many	CASGRDEYTDTQYF	TGTGCCAGCGGACGGGACGAGTACACAGATACGCAGTATTTT
TRBJ2-7	-	TRBV27	few	CASSLMPASYEQYF	TGTGCCAGCAGTTTAATGCCAGCTTCCTACGAGCAGTACTTC
TRBJ2-1	TRBD2	TRBV20-1	-	CSARLAGDWNEQFF	TGCAGTGCTCGACTAGCGGGAGATTGGAATGAGCAGTTCTTC
TRBJ2-7	TRBD1	TRBV12-5	-	CASGLGPDRVYNEQYF	TGTGCTAGTGGTTTGGGACCTGACAGGGTATACAATGAGCAGTACTTC
TRBJ1-1	-	TRBV3-1	few	CASSQEVRRGNTEAFF	TGTGCCAGCAGCCAAGAAGTCCGGAGGGGGAACACTGAAGCTTTCTTT
TRBJ2-1	TRBD2	TRBV7-2	-	CASSFTSGVLNEQFF	TGTGCCAGCAGCTTTACTAGCGGGGTTCTCAATGAGCAGTTCTTC
TRBJ1-2	TRBD1	TRBV29-1	-	CSVEDLNRGNYGYTF	TGCAGCGTTGAAGATCTTAACAGGGGGAACTATGGCTACACCTTC
TRBJ2-5	-	TRBV11-1	-	CASSLIFRETQYF	TGTGCCAGCAGCTTAATATTCCGAGAGACCCAGTACTTC
TRBJ2-5	TRBD2	TRBV5-1	-	CASSFMSGGVQETQYF	TGCGCCAGCAGCTTTATGAGCGGGGGGGTCCAAGAGACCCAGTACTTC
TRBJ1-2	-	TRBV15	-	CATSSREPNYGYTF	TGTGCCACCAGCAGCCGGGAGCCTAACTATGGCTACACCTTC
TRBJ2-1	TRBD2	TRBV20-1	few	CSAKRLAGGPGNEQFF	TGCAGTGCTAAAAGACTAGCGGGAGGGCCCGGCAATGAGCAGTTCTTC
TRBJ2-7	-	TRBV10-3	-	CAISGGTYEQYF	TGTGCCATCAGTGGGGGCACCTACGAGCAGTACTTC
TRBJ1-2	-	TRBV10-2	-	CASSERQLANYGYTF	TGCGCCAGCAGTGAAAGGCAGCTAGCTAACTATGGCTACACCTTC